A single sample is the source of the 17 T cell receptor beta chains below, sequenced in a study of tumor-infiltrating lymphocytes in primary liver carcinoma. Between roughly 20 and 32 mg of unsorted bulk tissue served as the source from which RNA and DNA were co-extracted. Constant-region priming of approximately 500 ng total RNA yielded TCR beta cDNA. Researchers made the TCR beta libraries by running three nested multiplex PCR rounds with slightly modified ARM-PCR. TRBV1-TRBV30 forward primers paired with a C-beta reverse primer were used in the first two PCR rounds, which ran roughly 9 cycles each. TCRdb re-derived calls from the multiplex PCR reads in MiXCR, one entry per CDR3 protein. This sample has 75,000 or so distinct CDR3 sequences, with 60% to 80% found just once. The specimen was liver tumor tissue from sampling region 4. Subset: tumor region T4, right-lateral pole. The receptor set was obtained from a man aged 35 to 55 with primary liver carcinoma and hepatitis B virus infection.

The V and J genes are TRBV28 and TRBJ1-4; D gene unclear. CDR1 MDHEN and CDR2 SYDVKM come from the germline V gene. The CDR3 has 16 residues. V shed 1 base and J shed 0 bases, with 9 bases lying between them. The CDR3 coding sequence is TGTGCCAGCAGTTTATCAGCACACGCAACTAATGAAAAACTGTTTTTT. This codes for CASSLSAHATNEKLFF.

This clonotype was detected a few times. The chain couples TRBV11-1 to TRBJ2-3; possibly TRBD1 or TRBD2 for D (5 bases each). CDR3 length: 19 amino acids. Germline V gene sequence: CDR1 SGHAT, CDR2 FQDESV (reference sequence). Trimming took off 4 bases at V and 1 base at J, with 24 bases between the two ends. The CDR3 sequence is CASSSGGSSVGARTDTQYF. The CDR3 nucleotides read TGTGCCAGCAGCTCTGGGGGAAGCTCTGTTGGAGCCCGCACAGATACGCAGTATTTT.

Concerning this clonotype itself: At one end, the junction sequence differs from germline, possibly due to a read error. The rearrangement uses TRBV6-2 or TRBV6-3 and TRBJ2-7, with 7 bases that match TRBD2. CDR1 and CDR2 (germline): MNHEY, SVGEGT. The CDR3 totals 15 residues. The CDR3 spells CASSYPGTNGYGQYF. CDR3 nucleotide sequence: TGTGCCAGCAGTTACCCCGGGACTAACGGCTACGGGCAGTACTTC.

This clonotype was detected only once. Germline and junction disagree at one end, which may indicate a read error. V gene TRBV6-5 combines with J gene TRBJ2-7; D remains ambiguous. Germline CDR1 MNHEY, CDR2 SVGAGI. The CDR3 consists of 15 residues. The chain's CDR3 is CASRGGSPPPYEQYF. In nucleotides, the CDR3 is TGTGCCAGCAGGGGTGGCTCCCCTCCCCCCTACGAACAGTACTTC.

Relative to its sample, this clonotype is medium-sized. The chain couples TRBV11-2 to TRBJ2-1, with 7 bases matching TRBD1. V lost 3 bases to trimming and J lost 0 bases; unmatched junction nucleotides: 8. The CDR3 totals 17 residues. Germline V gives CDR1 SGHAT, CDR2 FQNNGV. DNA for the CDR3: TGTGCCAGCAGCTTGGGGACAGTAGGGAGCTCCTACAATGAGCAGTTCTTC. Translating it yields CASSLGTVGSSYNEQFF.

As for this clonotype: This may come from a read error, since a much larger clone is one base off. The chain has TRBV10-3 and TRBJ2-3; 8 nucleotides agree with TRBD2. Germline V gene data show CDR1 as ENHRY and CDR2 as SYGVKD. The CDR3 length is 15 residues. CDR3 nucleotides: TGTGCCATCAGTGAGTCGAAAGCGGGAGCAGATACGCAGTGTTTT. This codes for CAISESKAGADTQCF.

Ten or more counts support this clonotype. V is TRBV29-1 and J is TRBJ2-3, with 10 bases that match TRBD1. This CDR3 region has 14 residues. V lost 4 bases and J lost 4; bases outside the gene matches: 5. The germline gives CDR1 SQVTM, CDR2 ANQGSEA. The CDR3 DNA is TGCAGCGTTGCTGGGACAGGGGTCGCAGATACGCAGTATTTT. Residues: CSVAGTGVADTQYF.

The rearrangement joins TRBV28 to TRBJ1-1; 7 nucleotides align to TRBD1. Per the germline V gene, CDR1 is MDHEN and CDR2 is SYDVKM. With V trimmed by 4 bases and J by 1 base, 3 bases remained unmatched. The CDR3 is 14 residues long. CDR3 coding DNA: TGTGCCAGCAGTTCGGGACAGTCGAACACTGAAGCTTTCTTT. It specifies CASSSGQSNTEAFF.

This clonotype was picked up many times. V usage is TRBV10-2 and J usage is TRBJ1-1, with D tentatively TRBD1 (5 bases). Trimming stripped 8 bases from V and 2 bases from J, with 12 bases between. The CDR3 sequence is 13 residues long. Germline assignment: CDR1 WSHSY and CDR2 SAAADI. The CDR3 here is CASGTILNTEAFF. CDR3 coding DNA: TGCGCCAGCGGGACCATTCTAAACACTGAAGCTTTCTTT.

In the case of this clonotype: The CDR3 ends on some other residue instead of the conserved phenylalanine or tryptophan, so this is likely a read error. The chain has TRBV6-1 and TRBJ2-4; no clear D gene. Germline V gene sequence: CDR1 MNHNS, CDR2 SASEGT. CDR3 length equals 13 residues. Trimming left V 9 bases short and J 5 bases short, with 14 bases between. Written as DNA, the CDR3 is TGTGCCAGTCTCGGCCCCCCGGAAAACATTCAGTACCTC. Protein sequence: CASLGPPENIQYL.

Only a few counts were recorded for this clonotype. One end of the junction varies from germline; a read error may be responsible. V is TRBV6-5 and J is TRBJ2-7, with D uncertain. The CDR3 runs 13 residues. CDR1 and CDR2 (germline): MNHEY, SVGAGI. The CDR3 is CASSYTWNNEQYF. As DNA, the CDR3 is TGTGCTAGCAGTTACACATGGAATAACGAGCAGTACTTC.

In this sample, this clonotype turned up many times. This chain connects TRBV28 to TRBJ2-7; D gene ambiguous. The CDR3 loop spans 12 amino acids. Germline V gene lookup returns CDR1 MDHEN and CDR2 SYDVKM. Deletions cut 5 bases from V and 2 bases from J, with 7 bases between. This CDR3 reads CASSNYAYEQYF. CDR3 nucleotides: TGTGCCAGCAGTAACTATGCCTACGAGCAGTACTTC.

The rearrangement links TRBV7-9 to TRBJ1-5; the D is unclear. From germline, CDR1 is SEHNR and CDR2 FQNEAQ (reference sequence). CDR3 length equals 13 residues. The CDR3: CVSSNTEIQPQHF. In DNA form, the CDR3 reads TGTGTCAGTAGCAACACGGAGATCCAGCCCCAGCATTTT.

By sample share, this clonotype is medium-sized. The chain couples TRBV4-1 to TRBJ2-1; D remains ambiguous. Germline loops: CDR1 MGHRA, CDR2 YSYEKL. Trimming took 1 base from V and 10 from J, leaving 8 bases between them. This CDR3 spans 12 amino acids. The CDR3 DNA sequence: TGCGCCAGCAGCCAAGCAGGAACCGAGCAGTTCTTC. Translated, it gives CASSQAGTEQFF.

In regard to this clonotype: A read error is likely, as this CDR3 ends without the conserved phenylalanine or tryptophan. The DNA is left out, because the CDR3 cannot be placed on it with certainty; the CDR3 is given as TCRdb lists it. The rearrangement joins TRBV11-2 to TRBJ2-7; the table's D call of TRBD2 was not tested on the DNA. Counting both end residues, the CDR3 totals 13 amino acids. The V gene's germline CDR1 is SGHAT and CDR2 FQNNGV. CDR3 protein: CASSPGLVVDQCS.

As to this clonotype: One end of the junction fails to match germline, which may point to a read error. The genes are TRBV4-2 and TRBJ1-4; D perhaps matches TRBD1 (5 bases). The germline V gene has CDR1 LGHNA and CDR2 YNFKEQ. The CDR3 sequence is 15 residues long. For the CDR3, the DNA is TGTGCCAACAGCCAAGACCAGGGATTCGGTGAAAAACTGCTTTTT. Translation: CANSQDQGFGEKLLF.

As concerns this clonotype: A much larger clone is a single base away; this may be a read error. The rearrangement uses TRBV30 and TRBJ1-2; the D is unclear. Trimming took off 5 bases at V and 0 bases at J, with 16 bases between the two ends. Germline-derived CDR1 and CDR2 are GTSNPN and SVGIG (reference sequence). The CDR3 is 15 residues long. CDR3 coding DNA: TGTGCCTGGGGTTATCCTCCCGGAGCTAACTATGGCTACACCTTC. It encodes CAWGYPPGANYGYTF.